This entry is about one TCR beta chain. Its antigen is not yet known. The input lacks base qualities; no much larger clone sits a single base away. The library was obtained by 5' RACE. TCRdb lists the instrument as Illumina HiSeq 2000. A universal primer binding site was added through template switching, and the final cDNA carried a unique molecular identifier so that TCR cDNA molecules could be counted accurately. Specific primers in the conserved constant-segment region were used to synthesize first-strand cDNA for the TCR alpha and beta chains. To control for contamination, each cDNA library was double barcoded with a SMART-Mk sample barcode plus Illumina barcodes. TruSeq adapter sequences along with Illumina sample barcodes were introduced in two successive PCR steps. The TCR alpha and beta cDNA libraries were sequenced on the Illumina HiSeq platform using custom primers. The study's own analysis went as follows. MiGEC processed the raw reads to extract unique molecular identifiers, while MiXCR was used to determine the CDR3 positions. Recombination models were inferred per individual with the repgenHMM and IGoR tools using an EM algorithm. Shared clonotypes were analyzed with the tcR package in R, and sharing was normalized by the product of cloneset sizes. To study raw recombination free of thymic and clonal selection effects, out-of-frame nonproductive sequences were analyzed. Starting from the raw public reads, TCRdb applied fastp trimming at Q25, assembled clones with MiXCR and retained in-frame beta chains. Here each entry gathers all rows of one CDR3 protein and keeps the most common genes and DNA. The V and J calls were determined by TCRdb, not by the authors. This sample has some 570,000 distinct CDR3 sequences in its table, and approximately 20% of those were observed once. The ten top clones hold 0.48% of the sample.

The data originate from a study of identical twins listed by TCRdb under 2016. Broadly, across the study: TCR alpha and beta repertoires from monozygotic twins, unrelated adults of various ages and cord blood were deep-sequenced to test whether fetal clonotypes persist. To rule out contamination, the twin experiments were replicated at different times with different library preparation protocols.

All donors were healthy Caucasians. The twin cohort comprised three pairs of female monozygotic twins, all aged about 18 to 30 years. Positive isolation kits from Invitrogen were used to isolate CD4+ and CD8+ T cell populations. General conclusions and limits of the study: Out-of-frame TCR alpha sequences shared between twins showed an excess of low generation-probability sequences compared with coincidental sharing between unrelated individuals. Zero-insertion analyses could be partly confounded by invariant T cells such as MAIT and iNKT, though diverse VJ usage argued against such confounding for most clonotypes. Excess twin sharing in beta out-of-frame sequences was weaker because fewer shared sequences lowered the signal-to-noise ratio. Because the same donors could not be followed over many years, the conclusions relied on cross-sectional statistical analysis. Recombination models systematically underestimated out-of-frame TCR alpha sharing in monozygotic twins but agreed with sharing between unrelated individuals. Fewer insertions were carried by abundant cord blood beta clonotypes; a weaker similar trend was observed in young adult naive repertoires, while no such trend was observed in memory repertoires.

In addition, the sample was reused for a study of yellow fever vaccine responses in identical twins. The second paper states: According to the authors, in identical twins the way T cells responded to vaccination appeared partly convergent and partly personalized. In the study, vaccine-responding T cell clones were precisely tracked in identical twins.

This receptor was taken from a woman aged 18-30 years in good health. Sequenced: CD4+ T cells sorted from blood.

The CDR3 region reads CASNGLAEETQYF. The nucleotide sequence reads TGTGCCAGCAACGGACTAGCGGAAGAGACCCAGTACTTC. This receptor chain uses TRBV11-1 and TRBJ2-5, and 10 junctional nucleotides match TRBD2. V is trimmed back by 7 bases and J by 3 bases, and the junction contains 2 bases that no gene match accounts for. There are 13 amino acids in the CDR3, from cysteine to phenylalanine inclusive. Of all the DNA, just the CDR3 is kept, 39 bases in frame from base 1. Via the germline V gene (reference sequence), CDR1 is SGHAT and CDR2 FQDESV.